This T cell receptor beta chain was retrieved from a study of T cells in Graves' hyperthyroidism and ophthalmopathy. On the study more broadly: Initial diagnosis, before any treatment, was when peripheral blood was collected.

Whole-study findings and limits: Most clonotypes that expanded in the thyroid above 0.001 also showed up in blood. Ophthalmopathy onset followed model prediction by a median approximately 6.2 months.

The germline CDR1 and CDR2 sequences are SGDLS and YYNGEE. The CDR3 is 16 amino acids. Amplification of TCR beta CDR3 regions was performed using RNA transcripts as template. In the first-round RT-PCR of the TCR CDR3, the HTBI primer set was used. TCRdb ran MiXCR on the multiplex PCR reads and lists one entry per CDR3 protein. The sample includes hundreds of thousands of distinct CDR3 sequences, roughly 40% of them seen just once. In regard to this clonotype: Antigen unknown. An end of the junction differs from the germline gene, which may be a read error.

Patients were aged 18 to 65, had disease duration under 2 months, and had newly diagnosed hyperthyroidism. The TCR was taken from a man younger than 35 with Graves' hyperthyroidism. The V gene is TRBV9, the J gene TRBJ1-3; D might be TRBD1 (6 bases). The sequenced sample consisted of blood. The CDR3 sequence: CASSEGHRISGNTTYF. The CDR3 DNA follows: TGTGCCAGCAGCGAGGGACATAGGATCTCTGGAAACACCACATATTTT.